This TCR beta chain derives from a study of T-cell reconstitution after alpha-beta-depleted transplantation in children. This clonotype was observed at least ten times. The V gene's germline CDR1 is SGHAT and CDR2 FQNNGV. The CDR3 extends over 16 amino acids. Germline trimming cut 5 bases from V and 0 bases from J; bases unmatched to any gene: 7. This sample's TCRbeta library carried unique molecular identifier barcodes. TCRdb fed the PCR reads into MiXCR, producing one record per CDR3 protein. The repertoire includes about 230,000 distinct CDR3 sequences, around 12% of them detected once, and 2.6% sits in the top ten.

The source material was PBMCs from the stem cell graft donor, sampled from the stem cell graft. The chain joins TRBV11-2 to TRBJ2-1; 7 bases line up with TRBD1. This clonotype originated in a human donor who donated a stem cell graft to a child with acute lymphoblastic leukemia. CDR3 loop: CASSDGQASSYNEQFF. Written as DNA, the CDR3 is TGTGCCAGCAGCGACGGACAGGCCTCCTCCTACAATGAGCAGTTCTTC. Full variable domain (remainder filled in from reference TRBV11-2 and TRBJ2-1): EAGVAQSPRYKIIEKRQSVAFWCNPISGHATLYWYQQILGQGPKLLIQFQNNGVVDDSQLPKDRFSAERLKGVDSTLKIQPAKLEDSAVYLCASSDGQASSYNEQFFGPGTRLTVL.